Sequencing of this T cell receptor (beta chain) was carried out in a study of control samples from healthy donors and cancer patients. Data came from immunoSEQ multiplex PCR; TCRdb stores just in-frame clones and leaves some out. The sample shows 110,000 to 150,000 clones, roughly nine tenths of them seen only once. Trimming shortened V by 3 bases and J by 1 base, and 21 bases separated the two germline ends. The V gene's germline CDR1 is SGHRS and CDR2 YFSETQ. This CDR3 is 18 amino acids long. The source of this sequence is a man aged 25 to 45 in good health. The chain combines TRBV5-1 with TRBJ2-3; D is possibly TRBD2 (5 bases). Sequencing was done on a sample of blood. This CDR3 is CASSSGLTRTKGTDTQYF. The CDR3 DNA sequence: TGCGCCAGCAGCTCAGGACTGACGCGAACCAAAGGCACAGATACGCAGTATTTT.